This TCR beta chain was sequenced during a study of PD-L1 blockade in urothelial cancer. Overall study context: About 90% of the roughly 29 patients were men whose urothelial cancer was bladder-origin.

Time point of the sample: peripheral blood 6 weeks after treatment start. The CDR3 extends over 13 amino acids. The V gene end was trimmed by 6 bases and the J gene end by 5 bases; junction bases not matched to a gene: 5. Germline lookup yields CDR1 SNHLY and CDR2 FYNNEI. Profiled with immunoSEQ multiplex PCR; TCRdb holds only in-frame clones, not every one. The table records 40,000 to 50,000 clones, 82% of them present only once. V usage is TRBV2 and J usage is TRBJ2-5; 8 bases agree with TRBD1. Material: PBMCs, obtained around atezolizumab (anti-PD-L1) treatment. This receptor was obtained from a man aged 55 to 69 with urothelial cancer. In DNA, the CDR3 is TGTGCCAGCAGGCCGGACAGGGCGGAGACCCAGTACTTC. Translation: CASRPDRAETQYF.